A selection of T cell receptor beta chains follows, all from one sample in a study of CD8+CD57+ T cells in acquired aplastic anemia. MiXCR, applied by TCRdb to the reads, yields one record per CDR3 protein. The sample includes about 160,000 distinct CDR3 sequences, roughly 48% seen only once; the top ten take about 3%. The sequenced material came from sorted CD4+, CD8+, or CD8+CD57+ T cells (not recorded which) from PBMCs. The origin of the receptors is a human donor with aplastic anemia. CDR3s include the opening cysteine and the closing phenylalanine or tryptophan. The D gene is left open where the match is weak. Where a row states a size, it is once, few, many or the class of an expanded clone; other rows omit it.

CDR3 DNA	CDR3 protein	D gene	clone size	V gene	J gene
TGTGCCATCAGCCTTACCGGGAGCCAAACCTACGAGCAGTACTTC	CAISLTGSQTYEQYF	-	many	TRBV10-3	TRBJ2-7
TGTGCCAGCAGCGTAGGGGGAGGGGAGCAGTTCTTC	CASSVGGGEQFF	TRBD2	many	TRBV9	TRBJ2-1
TGCGCCAGCAGCTTAGCGGGAGTAGGCACAGATACGCAGTATTTT	CASSLAGVGTDTQYF	TRBD2	many	TRBV5-1	TRBJ2-3
TGTGCCAGTACCATAGGGCGGAGGGGGCAGCCCCAGCATTTT	CASTIGRRGQPQHF	-	once	TRBV19	TRBJ1-5
TGTGCCAGCTCACCCCGAGGAGGGACAGGGGATGTCCCATCGGATGAAAAACTGTTTTTT	CASSPRGGTGDVPSDEKLFF	TRBD1	few	TRBV18	TRBJ1-4
TGTGCCAGCAGCGCCCAGCCAATCCCCTATGGCTACACCTTC	CASSAQPIPYGYTF	-	-	TRBV7-9	TRBJ1-2
TGTGCCAGCAGTGACAAACCTAGCACAGATACGCAGTATTTT	CASSDKPSTDTQYF	-	once	TRBV2	TRBJ2-3
TGTGCCAGTAGCCCCCATGGGGCAGGGGCCTACGAGCAGTACTTC	CASSPHGAGAYEQYF	-	-	TRBV19	TRBJ2-7
TGCAGTGCTAGAGCGAGCGGGAGTTGGGAGTACGAGCAGTACTTC	CSARASGSWEYEQYF	TRBD2	-	TRBV20-1	TRBJ2-7
TGCGCCAGCAGCCAACGGACCGGGATTAATGAAAAACTGTTTTTT	CASSQRTGINEKLFF	-	-	TRBV4-1	TRBJ1-4
TGCAGTGCTAGGAGAACGGATCAGCCCCAGCATTTT	CSARRTDQPQHF	-	-	TRBV20-1	TRBJ1-5
TGTGCCAGCAGTTCGATACTAGCGGGAGTGGTAACACAAATCTACAATGAGCAGTTCTTC	CASSSILAGVVTQIYNEQFF	TRBD2	-	TRBV12-3/TRBV12-4	TRBJ2-1
TGTGCCTGGAGTCCAGGGTTAAACTATGGCTACACCTTC	CAWSPGLNYGYTF	-	-	TRBV30	TRBJ1-2
TGTGCCAGCAGTTTGCAAGTAGCCCGGGAGCTGTTTTTT	CASSLQVARELFF	-	few	TRBV28	TRBJ2-2
TGTGCCAGCAGCTTCGGTAGCAATCAGCCCCAGCATTTT	CASSFGSNQPQHF	-	many	TRBV7-9	TRBJ1-5
TGTGCCAGCAGTGACCTTTCGGCTTTCTTCTTTTTTGAGCAGTTCTTC	CASSDLSAFFFFEQFF	-	-	TRBV6-4	TRBJ2-1
TGTGCCAGCAGCGACCTCGACAGGGCGGAAGATACGCAGTATTTT	CASSDLDRAEDTQYF	TRBD1	-	TRBV9	TRBJ2-3
TGTGCCTGGAGTGCTAGCCGCAATCAGCCCCAGCATTTT	CAWSASRNQPQHF	-	many	TRBV30	TRBJ1-5
TGCAGCGTACCGGACAGGGGGGGTGGCTACACCTTC	CSVPDRGGGYTF	TRBD1	-	TRBV29-1	TRBJ1-2
TGTGCCACCAGCAGAGAACCAGACCCCAATCAGCCCCAGCATTTT	CATSREPDPNQPQHF	-	-	TRBV15	TRBJ1-5
TGTGCCAGCAGGTCGGGTAGCGGGAGGGCCCAAGGAAATGAGCAGTTCTTC	CASRSGSGRAQGNEQFF	TRBD2	once	TRBV2	TRBJ2-1
TGTGCCAGCACCCTAGGGGGCTCTACCGCTGAAGCTTTCTTT	CASTLGGSTAEAFF	TRBD1	-	TRBV2	TRBJ1-1
TGTGCCAGTAGTATTTCTGAAAACACTGAAGCTTTCTTT	CASSISENTEAFF	-	-	TRBV19	TRBJ1-1
TGTGCCAGCAACCCTAGCGGGAGAGAGACCCAGTACTTC	CASNPSGRETQYF	TRBD2	-	TRBV7-2	TRBJ2-5
TGCAGTGTTGCCGAAGACGGCGAGACTAATGAGCAGTTCTTC	CSVAEDGETNEQFF	-	many	TRBV20-1	TRBJ2-1
TGTGCCAGCAGCTCCTACAGGGAGGGCGCTGAAGCTTTCTTT	CASSSYREGAEAFF	-	-	TRBV7-9	TRBJ1-1
TGTGCCAGCAGCTTCAGACCCCTTCAAGCACCCCTCCACTTT	CASSFRPLQAPLHF	-	-	TRBV7-6	TRBJ1-6
TGTGCCAGCATCCTCGGGGCTAGCGGGAGAGGTGAGCAGTTCTTC	CASILGASGRGEQFF	TRBD2	-	TRBV6-1	TRBJ2-1
TGTGCCAGCCGGGACCGGGACAGGGCCTACAATGAGCAGTTCTTC	CASRDRDRAYNEQFF	TRBD1	many	TRBV5-5	TRBJ2-1
TGTGCCACCAGTGGGGCGGGGGGGCCTGGAGATACGCAGTATTTT	CATSGAGGPGDTQYF	TRBD2	few	TRBV24-1	TRBJ2-3
TGTGCCAGCAGGATAGCCGGGACTAGGGGCAACAATGAGCAGTTCTTC	CASRIAGTRGNNEQFF	TRBD2	many	TRBV12-3/TRBV12-4	TRBJ2-1
TGCAGTGCTAGATTACGGGGGGTTACCTACGAGCAGTACTTC	CSARLRGVTYEQYF	TRBD2	many	TRBV20-1	TRBJ2-7
TGTGCCAGCAGTGTACTATCAGCGGGAGGCGGAGATGAGCAGTTCTTC	CASSVLSAGGGDEQFF	TRBD2	-	TRBV6-1	TRBJ2-1
TGTGCCAGCGGCGCCATAGGAGCTGAAGCTTTCTTT	CASGAIGAEAFF	-	many	TRBV7-6	TRBJ1-1
TGCAGTGCTACCATACCTAACTATGGCTACACCTTC	CSATIPNYGYTF	-	-	TRBV20-1	TRBJ1-2
TGTGCCAGCAGCTTAGTTGGGAAAGACGGGGGGGAGCAGTACTTC	CASSLVGKDGGEQYF	TRBD2	-	TRBV7-6	TRBJ2-7
TGTGCCAGCAGCCCCAGCGGGCCGGGTGACGAGCAGTACTTC	CASSPSGPGDEQYF	-	many	TRBV3-1	TRBJ2-7
TGTGCCAGCAGCTTAGCGCCCCCTAGCATCGGTGAGCAGTACTTC	CASSLAPPSIGEQYF	-	-	TRBV7-9	TRBJ2-7
TGTGCCAGCACTCCCACTGGGACAGGGTTCGAGCAGTACTTC	CASTPTGTGFEQYF	TRBD1	-	TRBV12-3/TRBV12-4	TRBJ2-7
TGCAGTGCTAGAGATCCCAGATCAGGGAACAATGAGCAGTTCTTC	CSARDPRSGNNEQFF	-	many	TRBV20-1	TRBJ2-1
TGTGCCACCGGCAGAGATTTACAGCACACCGGGGAGCTGTTGTTT	CATGRDLQHTGELLF	-	-	TRBV15	TRBJ2-2
TGTGCCAGCAGCTTAGAAGGGAAGGGGGGCTACACCTTC	CASSLEGKGGYTF	-	many	TRBV7-9	TRBJ1-2
TGTGCCAGCAGTTTCGGGAGGGGAGGCACAGATACGCAGTATTTT	CASSFGRGGTDTQYF	TRBD2	-	TRBV27	TRBJ2-3
TGTGCCAGCAGTTGGGGGACGGGGTCCTACGAGCAGTACTTC	CASSWGTGSYEQYF	-	many	TRBV6-5	TRBJ2-7
TGTGCCAGCAGTTGGACTAGCGGGGGAACAGATACGCAGTATTTT	CASSWTSGGTDTQYF	TRBD2	-	TRBV2	TRBJ2-3